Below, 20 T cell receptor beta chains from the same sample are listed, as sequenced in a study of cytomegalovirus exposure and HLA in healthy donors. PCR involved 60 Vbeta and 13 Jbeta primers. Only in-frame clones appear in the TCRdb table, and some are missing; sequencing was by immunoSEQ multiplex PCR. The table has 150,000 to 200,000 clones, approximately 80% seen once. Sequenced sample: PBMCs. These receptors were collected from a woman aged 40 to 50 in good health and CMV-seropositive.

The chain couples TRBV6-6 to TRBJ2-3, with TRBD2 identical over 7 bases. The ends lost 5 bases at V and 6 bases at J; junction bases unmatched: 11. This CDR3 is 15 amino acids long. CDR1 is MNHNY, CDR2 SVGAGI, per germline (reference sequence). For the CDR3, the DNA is TGTGCCAGCAGTCAAAAGGGGCGGGGGTCGGATACGCAGTATTTT. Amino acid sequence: CASSQKGRGSDTQYF.

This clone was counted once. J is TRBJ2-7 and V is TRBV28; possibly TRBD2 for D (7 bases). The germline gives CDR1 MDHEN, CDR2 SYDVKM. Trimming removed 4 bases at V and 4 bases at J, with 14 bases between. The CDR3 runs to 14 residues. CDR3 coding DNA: TGTGCCAGCAGTTCGTACGGGGGGCGGTACGAGCAGTACTTC. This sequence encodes CASSSYGGRYEQYF.

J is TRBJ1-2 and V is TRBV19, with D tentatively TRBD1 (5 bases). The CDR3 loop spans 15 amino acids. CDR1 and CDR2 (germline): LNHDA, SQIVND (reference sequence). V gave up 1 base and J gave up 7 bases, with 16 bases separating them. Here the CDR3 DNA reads TGTGCCAGTAGTATAGGGACACAAGTCTACATTGGCTACACCTTC. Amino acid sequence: CASSIGTQVYIGYTF.

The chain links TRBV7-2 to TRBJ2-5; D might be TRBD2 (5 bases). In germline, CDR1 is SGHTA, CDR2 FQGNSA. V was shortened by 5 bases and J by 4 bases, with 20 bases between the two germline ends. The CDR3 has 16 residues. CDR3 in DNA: TGTGCCAGCAGCGACCACCCGACCCAGAGGGTAGAGACCCAGTACTTC. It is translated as CASSDHPTQRVETQYF.

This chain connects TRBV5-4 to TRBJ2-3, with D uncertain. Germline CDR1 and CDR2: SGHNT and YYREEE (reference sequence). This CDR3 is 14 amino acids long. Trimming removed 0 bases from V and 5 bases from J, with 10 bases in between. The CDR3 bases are TGTGCCAGCAGCTTGGTGGGCAGTGGAGATACGCAGTATTTT. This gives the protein CASSLVGSGDTQYF.

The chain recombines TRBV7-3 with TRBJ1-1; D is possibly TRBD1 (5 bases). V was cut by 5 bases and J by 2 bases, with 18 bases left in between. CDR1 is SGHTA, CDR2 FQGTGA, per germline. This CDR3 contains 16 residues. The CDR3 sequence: CASSLSAGQRNTEAFF. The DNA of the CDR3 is TGTGCCAGCAGCCTCTCCGCAGGACAACGAAACACTGAAGCTTTCTTT.

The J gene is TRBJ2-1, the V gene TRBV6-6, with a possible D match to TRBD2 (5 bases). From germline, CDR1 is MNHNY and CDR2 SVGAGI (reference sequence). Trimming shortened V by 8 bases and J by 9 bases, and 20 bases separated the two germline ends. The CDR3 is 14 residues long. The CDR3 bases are TGTGCCAGCCAAAAAGCGGAGCCTTCGGCTGAGCAGTTCTTC. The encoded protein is CASQKAEPSAEQFF.

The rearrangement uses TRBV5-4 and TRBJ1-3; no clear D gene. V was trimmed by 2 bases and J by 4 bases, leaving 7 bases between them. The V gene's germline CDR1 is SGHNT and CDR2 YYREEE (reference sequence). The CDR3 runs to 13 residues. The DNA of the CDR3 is TGTGCCAGCAGCTTCGACATGGGAAACACCATATATTTT. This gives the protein CASSFDMGNTIYF.

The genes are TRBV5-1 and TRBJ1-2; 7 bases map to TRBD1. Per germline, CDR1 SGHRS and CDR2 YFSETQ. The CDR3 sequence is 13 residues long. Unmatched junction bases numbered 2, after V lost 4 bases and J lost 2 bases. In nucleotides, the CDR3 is TGCGCCAGCAGCAGGGACAGCAACTATGGCTACACCTTC. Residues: CASSRDSNYGYTF.

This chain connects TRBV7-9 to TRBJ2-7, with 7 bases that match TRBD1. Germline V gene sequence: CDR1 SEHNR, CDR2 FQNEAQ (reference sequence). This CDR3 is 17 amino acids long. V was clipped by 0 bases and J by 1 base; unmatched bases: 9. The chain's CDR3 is CASSLALRTGRSYEQYF. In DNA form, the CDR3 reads TGTGCCAGCAGCTTAGCGCTTCGGACAGGACGTTCCTACGAGCAGTACTTC.

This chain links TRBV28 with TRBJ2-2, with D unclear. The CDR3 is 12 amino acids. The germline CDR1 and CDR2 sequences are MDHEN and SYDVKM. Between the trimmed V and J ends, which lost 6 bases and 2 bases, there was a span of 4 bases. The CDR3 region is CASSLNTGELFF. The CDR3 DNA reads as TGTGCCAGCAGCCTCAACACCGGGGAGCTGTTTTTT.

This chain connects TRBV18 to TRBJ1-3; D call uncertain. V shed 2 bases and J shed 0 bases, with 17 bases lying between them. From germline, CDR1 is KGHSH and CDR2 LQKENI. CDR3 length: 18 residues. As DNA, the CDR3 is TGTGCCAGCTCACCAGTACGAAGTCGGGATATCTCTGGAAACACCATATATTTT. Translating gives CASSPVRSRDISGNTIYF.

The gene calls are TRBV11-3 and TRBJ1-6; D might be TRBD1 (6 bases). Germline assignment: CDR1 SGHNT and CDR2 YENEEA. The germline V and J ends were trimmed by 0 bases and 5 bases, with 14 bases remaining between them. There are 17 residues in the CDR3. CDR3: CASSLENGTPNNSPLHF. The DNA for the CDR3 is TGTGCCAGCAGCTTAGAGAACGGGACACCGAATAATTCACCCCTCCACTTT. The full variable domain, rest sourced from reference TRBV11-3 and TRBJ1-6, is EAGVVQSPRYKIIEKKQPVAFWCNPISGHNTLYWYLQNLGQGPELLIRYENEEAVDDSQLPKDRFSAERLKGVDSTLKIQPAELGDSAVYLCASSLENGTPNNSPLHFGNGTRLTVT.

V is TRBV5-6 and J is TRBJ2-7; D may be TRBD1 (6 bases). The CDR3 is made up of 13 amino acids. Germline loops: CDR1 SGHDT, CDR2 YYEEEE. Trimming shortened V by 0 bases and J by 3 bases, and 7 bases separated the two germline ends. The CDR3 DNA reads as TGTGCCAGCAGCTTGGTACAGGGCTACGAGCAGTACTTC. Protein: CASSLVQGYEQYF.

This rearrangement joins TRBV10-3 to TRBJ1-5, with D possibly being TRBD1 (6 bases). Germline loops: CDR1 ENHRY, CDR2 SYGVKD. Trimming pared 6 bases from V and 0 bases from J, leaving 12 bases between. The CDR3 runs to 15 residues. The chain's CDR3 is CAISRDNDSNQPQHF. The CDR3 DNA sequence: TGTGCCATCAGCCGGGACAACGATAGCAATCAGCCCCAGCATTTT.

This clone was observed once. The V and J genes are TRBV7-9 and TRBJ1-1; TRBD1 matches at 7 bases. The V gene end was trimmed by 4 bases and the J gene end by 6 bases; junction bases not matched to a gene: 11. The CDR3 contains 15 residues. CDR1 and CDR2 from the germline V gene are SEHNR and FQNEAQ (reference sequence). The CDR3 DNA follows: TGTGCCAGCAGCTCGAGACAGGGCCGAGGCGCTGAAGCTTTCTTT. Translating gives CASSSRQGRGAEAFF.

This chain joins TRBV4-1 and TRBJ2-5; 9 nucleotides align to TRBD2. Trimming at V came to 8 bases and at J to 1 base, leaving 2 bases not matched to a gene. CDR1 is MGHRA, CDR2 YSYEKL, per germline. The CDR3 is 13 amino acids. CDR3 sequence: CASAGLAQETQYF. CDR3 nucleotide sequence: TGCGCCAGCGCGGGACTAGCCCAAGAGACCCAGTACTTC.

CDR3 DNA: TGTGCCAGCAGCCCAGCCTCTGGACACGTCTCCTACAATGAGCAGTTCTTC. Protein product: CASSPASGHVSYNEQFF. V gene TRBV7-9 combines with J gene TRBJ2-1; weak D call: TRBD1 (5 bases). The ends were cut back, 5 bases at V and 0 bases at J, with 17 bases in the middle. The CDR3 runs 17 residues. Per germline, CDR1 SEHNR and CDR2 FQNEAQ (reference sequence).

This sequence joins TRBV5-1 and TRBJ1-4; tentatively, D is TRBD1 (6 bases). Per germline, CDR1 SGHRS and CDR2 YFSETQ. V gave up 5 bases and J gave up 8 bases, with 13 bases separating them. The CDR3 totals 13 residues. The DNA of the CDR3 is TGCGCCAGCAGGGTGGGGGCCGGGGAAAAACTGTTTTTT. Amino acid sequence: CASRVGAGEKLFF.

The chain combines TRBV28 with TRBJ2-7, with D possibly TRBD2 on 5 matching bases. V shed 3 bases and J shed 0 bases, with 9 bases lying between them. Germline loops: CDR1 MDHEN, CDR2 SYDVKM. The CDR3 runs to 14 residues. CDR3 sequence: CASSLGGSSYEQYF. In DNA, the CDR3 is TGTGCCAGCAGTTTGGGTGGGAGCTCCTACGAGCAGTACTTC.